This T cell receptor beta chain was sequenced in a study of response to subunit inactivated influenza vaccine. TCRdb redid the calling of the RT-PCR reads with MiXCR, one entry per CDR3 protein. Of some 640,000 distinct CDR3 sequences listed, approximately 14% were seen once; the top ten hold 6.5% to 8.5%. The CDR3 loop spans 13 amino acids. V was clipped by 2 bases and J by 1 base, with 5 bases between them. The V gene's germline CDR1 is GTSNPN and CDR2 SVGIG (reference sequence). The chain uses TRBV30 and TRBJ2-2, with D hard to call. This sequence originates from a man between 50 and 59 years old who received an inactivated influenza vaccine. The sample consisted of PBMCs from blood, taken 14 to 15 days before vaccination. CDR3 protein: CAWSIQNTGELFF. CDR3 bases: TGTGCCTGGAGTATCCAGAACACCGGGGAGCTGTTTTTT.